This is a list of T cell receptor beta chains from one sample in a study of blood T cell repertoires in COVID-19. Here immunoSEQ multiplex PCR was the method, and the copy in TCRdb shows in-frame clones only, minus some. The sample carries just over 50,000 clones, roughly 87% recorded once. The source material was peripheral blood. The receptors shown here come from a human donor with active COVID-19. The donor label of this sample is uncertain. The CDR3 runs from the conserved cysteine through the conserved F or W. D genes are given only for firm matches. Clone size is given for some rows only: seen once, a few or many times, or a class if the clone is expanded.

length: 14; D: TRBD2; size: few; V: TRBV11-2; J: TRBJ2-5; CDR3: CASSLVGLAETQYF; DNA: TGTGCCAGCAGCTTAGTGGGACTAGCAGAGACCCAGTACTTC
length: 10; D: NA; size: once; V: TRBV20-1; J: TRBJ2-3; CDR3: CSARLPPQYF; DNA: TGCAGTGCTAGACTTCCTCCGCAGTATTTT
length: 15; D: TRBD1; size: NA; V: TRBV19; J: TRBJ1-2; CDR3: CASSIGRGPPYGYTF; DNA: TGTGCCAGTAGTATTGGCAGGGGGCCTCCCTATGGCTACACCTTC
length: 15; D: NA; size: NA; V: TRBV4-2; J: TRBJ2-3; CDR3: CASSQGLEAADTQYF; DNA: TGTGCCAGCAGCCAAGGACTAGAAGCGGCAGATACGCAGTATTTT
length: 15; D: NA; size: NA; V: TRBV6-5; J: TRBJ1-1; CDR3: CASSWTTAMTTEAFF; DNA: TGTGCCAGCAGTTGGACGACAGCCATGACCACTGAAGCTTTCTTT
length: 14; D: TRBD2; size: NA; V: TRBV10-1; J: TRBJ2-1; CDR3: CASTERGGYNEQFF; DNA: TGCGCCAGCACCGAGCGGGGGGGTTACAATGAGCAGTTCTTC
length: 19; D: TRBD1; size: NA; V: TRBV7-8; J: TRBJ2-2; CDR3: CASSPLTGNEGPNTGELFF; DNA: TGTGCCAGCAGCCCCCTGACAGGGAATGAGGGTCCAAACACCGGGGAGCTGTTTTTT
length: 13; D: NA; size: NA; V: TRBV2; J: TRBJ1-3; CDR3: CARQVLSGNTIYF; DNA: TGTGCCAGACAGGTCCTCTCTGGAAACACCATATATTTT
length: 14; D: NA; size: NA; V: TRBV6-2/TRBV6-3; J: TRBJ2-4; CDR3: CASSSDAPPAVQYF; DNA: TGTGCCAGCAGTTCCGACGCTCCCCCGGCGGTTCAGTACTTC
length: 16; D: NA; size: NA; V: TRBV7-3; J: TRBJ1-1; CDR3: CASSLSQGGVNTEAFF; DNA: TGTGCCAGCAGCTTATCTCAGGGAGGGGTGAACACTGAAGCTTTCTTT
length: 12; D: NA; size: NA; V: TRBV19; J: TRBJ1-4; CDR3: CASSRTNEKLFF; DNA: TGTGCCAGTAGTCGTACTAATGAAAAACTGTTTTTT
length: 16; D: TRBD2; size: NA; V: TRBV7-3; J: TRBJ2-5; CDR3: CASSPAGGAGQETQYF; DNA: TGTGCCAGCAGCCCCGCGGGGGGTGCGGGCCAAGAGACCCAGTACTTC
length: 13; D: NA; size: NA; V: TRBV12-5; J: TRBJ1-6; CDR3: CASSGGANSPLHF; DNA: TGTGCTAGTTCCGGGGGGGCCAATTCACCCCTCCACTTT
length: 14; D: NA; size: NA; V: TRBV19; J: TRBJ2-7; CDR3: CTSSIRQSEYEQYF; DNA: TGTACCAGTAGTATAAGACAGAGTGAGTACGAGCAGTACTTC
length: 16; D: TRBD1; size: NA; V: TRBV19; J: TRBJ1-5; CDR3: CASRTMGQNSNQPQHF; DNA: TGTGCCAGTAGGACGATGGGACAGAATAGCAATCAGCCCCAGCATTTT
length: 15; D: TRBD2; size: NA; V: TRBV6-5; J: TRBJ2-2; CDR3: CASSRLAGNTGELFF; DNA: TGTGCCAGCAGCCGACTAGCGGGGAACACCGGGGAGCTGTTTTTT
length: 16; D: NA; size: NA; V: TRBV3-1/TRBV3-2; J: TRBJ2-7; CDR3: CASSQKWNSKGSQQYF; DNA: TGTGCCAGCAGCCAAAAGTGGAACTCTAAGGGGTCGCAGCAGTACTTC
length: 15; D: TRBD1; size: few; V: TRBV6-1; J: TRBJ2-7; CDR3: CASSEEQGAIVEQYF; DNA: TGTGCCAGCAGTGAAGAACAGGGGGCGATCGTCGAGCAGTACTTC
length: 14; D: NA; size: NA; V: TRBV6-5; J: TRBJ1-2; CDR3: CASKTGLAGYGYTF; DNA: TGTGCCAGCAAAACAGGGTTGGCTGGCTATGGCTACACCTTC
length: 11; D: NA; size: once; V: TRBV20-1; J: TRBJ2-7; CDR3: CSGLVFYEQYF; DNA: TGCAGTGGGCTAGTTTTCTACGAGCAGTACTTC
length: 15; D: NA; size: NA; V: TRBV27; J: TRBJ2-4; CDR3: CASSSGDRLKNIQYF; DNA: TGTGCCAGCAGCTCGGGGGACAGATTAAAAAACATTCAGTACTTC
length: 15; D: TRBD2; size: NA; V: TRBV7-9; J: TRBJ2-5; CDR3: CASSLDGGATETQYF; DNA: TGTGCCAGCAGCTTAGACGGGGGGGCGACAGAGACCCAGTACTTC
length: 15; D: NA; size: NA; V: TRBV27; J: TRBJ2-2; CDR3: CASSLGTQNTGELFF; DNA: TGTGCCAGCAGCCTAGGGACACAGAACACCGGGGAGCTGTTTTTT
length: 15; D: TRBD2; size: NA; V: TRBV5-4; J: TRBJ2-1; CDR3: CASSLTGLGVNEQFF; DNA: TGTGCCAGCAGCTTGACGGGACTAGGGGTAAATGAGCAGTTCTTC
length: 16; D: NA; size: NA; V: TRBV7-3; J: TRBJ1-2; CDR3: CASSPRGGDRGYGYTF; DNA: TGTGCCAGCAGCCCTAGGGGAGGGGACCGTGGCTATGGCTACACCTTC
length: 15; D: NA; size: NA; V: TRBV1; J: TRBJ1-1; CDR3: CTNPGVAGMNTEAFF; DNA: TGCACTAACCCGGGCGTCGCAGGGATGAACACTGAAGCTTTCTTT
length: 13; D: TRBD1; size: NA; V: TRBV9; J: TRBJ2-7; CDR3: CASSPRTGYEQYF; DNA: TGTGCCAGCAGCCCCCGGACAGGGTACGAGCAGTACTTC
length: 15; D: TRBD2; size: NA; V: TRBV6-4; J: TRBJ2-1; CDR3: CASRPAGSSYNEQFF; DNA: TGTGCCAGCCGACCAGCGGGGAGCTCCTACAATGAGCAGTTCTTC
length: 16; D: NA; size: NA; V: TRBV6-5; J: TRBJ2-1; CDR3: CASSYRRGDSYNEQFF; DNA: TGTGCCAGCAGTTACCGCCGGGGAGATTCCTACAATGAGCAGTTCTTC
length: 16; D: NA; size: NA; V: TRBV5-8; J: TRBJ2-3; CDR3: CASGRGLSLGADTQYF; DNA: TGTGCCAGCGGCAGGGGCCTCAGTTTAGGGGCAGATACGCAGTATTTT
length: 18; D: NA; size: NA; V: TRBV6-2/TRBV6-3; J: TRBJ2-1; CDR3: CASSYGSLRLLTYNEQFF; DNA: TGTGCCAGCAGTTACGGGTCCTTGAGGCTGCTCACCTACAATGAGCAGTTCTTC
length: 14; D: NA; size: once; V: TRBV2; J: TRBJ1-1; CDR3: CASGRGGVGTEAFF; DNA: TGTGCCAGCGGGAGAGGGGGGGTTGGCACTGAAGCTTTCTTT
length: 16; D: NA; size: NA; V: TRBV27; J: TRBJ2-1; CDR3: CASSDRMRGSYNEQFF; DNA: TGTGCCAGCAGTGATAGGATGCGGGGATCCTACAATGAGCAGTTCTTC
length: 16; D: NA; size: NA; V: TRBV14; J: TRBJ2-3; CDR3: CASSQFTGVGTDTQYF; DNA: TGTGCCAGCAGCCAATTCACAGGCGTCGGCACAGATACGCAGTATTTT
length: 16; D: TRBD1; size: NA; V: TRBV5-6; J: TRBJ1-3; CDR3: CASSVRTGGSGNTIYF; DNA: TGTGCCAGCAGCGTGAGGACAGGGGGGTCTGGAAACACCATATATTTT
length: 16; D: NA; size: NA; V: TRBV2; J: TRBJ2-5; CDR3: CASSRPGRDYQETQYF; DNA: TGTGCCAGCTCACGGCCCGGCCGGGACTACCAAGAGACCCAGTACTTC
length: 15; D: NA; size: NA; V: TRBV4-3; J: TRBJ1-2; CDR3: CASSPSAGENYGYTF; DNA: TGCGCCAGCAGCCCCTCGGCAGGGGAGAACTATGGCTACACCTTC
length: 16; D: NA; size: NA; V: TRBV3-1/TRBV3-2; J: TRBJ2-7; CDR3: CASTLSPGVPPYEQYF; DNA: TGTGCCAGCACCCTTTCACCCGGTGTCCCACCCTACGAGCAGTACTTC
length: 13; D: NA; size: NA; V: TRBV27; J: TRBJ2-7; CDR3: CASSPGVTYEQYF; DNA: TGTGCCAGCAGTCCAGGGGTCACCTACGAGCAGTACTTC
length: 16; D: NA; size: NA; V: TRBV6-1; J: TRBJ2-7; CDR3: CASSEALGSGGREQYF; DNA: TGTGCCAGCAGTGAAGCGCTAGGGAGTGGAGGTCGCGAGCAGTACTTC
length: 13; D: TRBD1; size: NA; V: TRBV6-5; J: TRBJ2-7; CDR3: CASLQQGTHEQYF; DNA: TGTGCCAGCCTCCAACAGGGGACCCACGAGCAGTACTTC
length: 15; D: NA; size: NA; V: TRBV6-5; J: TRBJ2-3; CDR3: CASIRGGGRTDTQYF; DNA: TGTGCCAGCATCCGGGGCGGGGGCCGCACAGATACGCAGTATTTT
length: 15; D: TRBD1; size: once; V: TRBV7-2; J: TRBJ2-1; CDR3: CASSSPGQGKNEQFF; DNA: TGTGCCAGCAGCTCTCCGGGACAGGGTAAGAATGAGCAGTTCTTC
length: 13; D: NA; size: NA; V: TRBV19; J: TRBJ1-5; CDR3: CASTGEPNQPQHF; DNA: TGTGCCAGTACGGGGGAACCCAATCAGCCCCAGCATTTT
length: 16; D: NA; size: NA; V: TRBV7-9; J: TRBJ1-4; CDR3: CASSLGRASTNEKLFF; DNA: TGTGCCAGCAGCTTAGGGCGGGCATCTACTAATGAAAAACTGTTTTTT
length: 18; D: TRBD1; size: NA; V: TRBV7-6; J: TRBJ2-6; CDR3: CASSRTGTADAGANVLTF; DNA: TGTGCCAGCAGCAGAACCGGGACAGCAGACGCTGGGGCCAACGTCCTGACTTTC